Presented here are 19 T cell receptor beta chains from one specimen sequenced in a study of OX40 agonist ivuxolimab in advanced cancers. The table came from immunoSEQ multiplex PCR; TCRdb's copy has only in-frame clones and leaves some out. The sample has 70,000 to 75,000 clones; 82% are singletons. Here the sequenced sample was CD4+ or CD8+ T cells sorted from blood, taken in a trial of the OX40 agonist ivuxolimab. These receptors originate from an adult with an advanced solid tumor such as melanoma, head and neck, liver or kidney cancer.

V usage is TRBV5-6 and J usage is TRBJ1-1; TRBD1 is a possible D gene (6 bases). Trimming left V 4 bases short and J 2 bases short, with 12 bases between. This CDR3 has 14 residues. Germline CDR1 is SGHDT and CDR2 is YYEEEE. Written as DNA, the CDR3 is TGTGCCAGCAGCCTCAGGGGAATAAACACTGAAGCTTTCTTT. Translation gives CASSLRGINTEAFF.

The chain links TRBV7-2 to TRBJ2-5; D might be TRBD2 (5 bases). The J call may be incorrect, as the DNA end agrees better with TRBJ2-7. This CDR3 spans 14 amino acids. Germline V CDR1 and CDR2: SGHTA, FQGNSA. The CDR3 region is CASSPSGQSYEQYF. CDR3 bases: TGTGCCAGCAGCCCGAGCGGCCAGTCCTACGAGCAGTACTTC.

The V gene is TRBV6-1, the J gene TRBJ1-2; unclear D gene. The ends were cut back, 4 bases at V and 7 bases at J, with 25 bases in the middle. Germline V gives CDR1 MNHNS, CDR2 SASEGT. The CDR3 totals 17 residues. The CDR3 nucleotides are TGTGCCAGCAGTGTATTATTTGCAGGACCTACCACTAGTGGCTACACCTTC. Translated, it gives CASSVLFAGPTTSGYTF.

The rearrangement links TRBV7-2 to TRBJ2-3; the D is unclear. This CDR3 contains 12 residues. Germline values: CDR1 SGHTA, CDR2 FQGNSA. Deletions cut 3 bases from V and 2 bases from J, with 3 bases between. CDR3 in amino acids: CASSFYTDTQYF. The CDR3 DNA is TGTGCCAGCAGCTTTTACACAGATACGCAGTATTTT.

This chain links TRBV5-1 with TRBJ2-1; D might be TRBD2 (6 bases). V lost 0 bases and J lost 7, with 20 bases in between. Germline CDR1 and CDR2: SGHRS and YFSETQ. The CDR3 covers 17 residues. The CDR3 protein is CASSLVPLGGTLNEQFF. The CDR3, as DNA: TGCGCCAGCAGCTTGGTCCCCTTGGGCGGGACCCTGAATGAGCAGTTCTTC.

This clone has a single count. This chain links TRBV7-2 with TRBJ2-3; no definite D call. Germline V gene sequence: CDR1 SGHTA, CDR2 FQGNSA. This CDR3 is 15 amino acids long. Deletions cut 5 bases from V and 4 bases from J, with 16 bases between. DNA of the CDR3: TGTGCCAGCAGCGCTGACCCTGCTACACCAGATACGCAGTATTTT. This sequence encodes CASSADPATPDTQYF.

CDR3 sequence reads: CASSVYGQGYTDTQYF. CDR3 DNA sequence: TGTGCCAGCAGCGTTTACGGACAGGGCTACACAGATACGCAGTATTTT. The chain uses TRBV7-9 and TRBJ2-3, with TRBD1 identical over 8 bases. The CDR3 has 16 residues. Germline V CDR1 and CDR2: SEHNR, FQNEAQ (reference sequence). After removal of 5 bases from V and 2 bases from J, the junction contained 9 bases not matched to a gene.

The V gene is TRBV4-2, the J gene TRBJ2-3; 15 nucleotides line up with TRBD2. The CDR3 runs to 19 residues. With 4 bases clipped from V and 3 bases from J, the junction kept 11 bases outside the gene matches. Per germline, CDR1 LGHNA and CDR2 YNFKEQ. The CDR3: CASSLPGLAGGKMTDTQYF. The DNA for the CDR3 is TGTGCCAGCAGCCTCCCAGGACTAGCGGGGGGGAAAATGACAGATACGCAGTATTTT.

The chain joins TRBV10-3 to TRBJ2-7, with D tentatively TRBD1 or TRBD2 (5 bases each). Looked up from germline, CDR1 is ENHRY and CDR2 is SYGVKD. V was pared by 4 bases and J by 5 bases, with 12 bases between. There are 13 residues in the CDR3. The CDR3 DNA sequence: TGTGCCATCAGTGCCCAATCGGGGCACGAGCAGTACTTC. It translates to CAISAQSGHEQYF.

The chain couples TRBV19 to TRBJ2-1; D is unresolved. Germline V gene data show CDR1 as LNHDA and CDR2 as SQIVND (reference sequence). With 4 bases removed from V and 5 bases from J, the gap between germline ends came to 12 bases. The CDR3 runs 14 residues. As DNA, the CDR3 is TGTGCCAGTAGTACTACTATTAGTGACAATGAGCAGTTCTTC. Translation gives CASSTTISDNEQFF.

V gene TRBV6-4 combines with J gene TRBJ2-7, with D perhaps given as TRBD1 or TRBD2 (5 bases each). Trimming stripped 5 bases from V and 7 bases from J, with 21 bases between. The CDR3 has 15 amino acids. The germline gives CDR1 MRHNA, CDR2 SNTAGT. The CDR3 sequence: CASSPTRDAPKEQYF. CDR3 nucleotide sequence: TGTGCCAGCAGTCCAACCCGGGACGCCCCTAAGGAGCAGTACTTC.

This clone was observed once. The V call is TRBV5-4, the J call TRBJ1-1; 7 bases map to TRBD1. The V gene's germline CDR1 is SGHNT and CDR2 YYREEE (reference sequence). J lost 7 bases, V lost 4 bases, and 13 bases had no gene match. The CDR3 is 15 residues long. The chain's CDR3 is CASSLQTGWEGEAFF. CDR3 sequence (DNA): TGTGCCAGCAGCCTACAGACAGGGTGGGAGGGTGAAGCTTTCTTT.

The CDR3 DNA reads as TGTGCCACCAAGACAGGGAACACCGGGGAGCTGTTTTTT. It is translated as CATKTGNTGELFF. V and J are TRBV6-5 and TRBJ2-2, with TRBD1 as a possible D gene (6 bases). The CDR3 totals 13 residues. Germline lookup yields CDR1 MNHEY and CDR2 SVGAGI. V was clipped by 10 bases and J by 1 base, with 10 bases between them.

The J gene is TRBJ2-3, the V gene TRBV28; TRBD2 aligns across 8 bases. Trimming removed 7 bases from V and 4 bases from J; junction bases left unmatched: 13. CDR3 size: 16 residues. Germline V gene lookup returns CDR1 MDHEN and CDR2 SYDVKM. In DNA, the CDR3 is TGTGCCAGCAAAGGGATCGGGGTAGCGGGATCAGATACGCAGTATTTT. Protein: CASKGIGVAGSDTQYF.

This chain uses TRBV11-2 with TRBJ2-3, with TRBD2 matching over 7 bases. The CDR3 spans 15 residues. The trim removed 3 bases at V and 3 bases at J, leaving 6 bases unmatched. Germline CDR1 SGHAT, CDR2 FQNNGV. CDR3 nucleotide sequence: TGTGCCAGCAGCTTGAGGCGGGAGAGGACAGATACGCAGTATTTT. It is translated as CASSLRRERTDTQYF.

In this sample, this clone turned up once. The J gene is TRBJ1-1, the V gene TRBV28, with a possible D match to TRBD1 (5 bases). The V gene's germline CDR1 is MDHEN and CDR2 SYDVKM. The CDR3 spans 14 residues. Trimming removed 7 bases at V and 3 bases at J, with 15 bases between. CDR3 sequence (DNA): TGTGCCAGCAACCTTCACGGGGGGGACACTGAAGCTTTCTTT. Its protein is CASNLHGGDTEAFF.

The chain has TRBV18 and TRBJ2-1; 14 positions match TRBD2. V shed 0 bases and J 1 base; nucleotides not matched to a gene: 8. CDR1 KGHSH and CDR2 LQKENI come from the germline V gene. The CDR3 is made up of 20 amino acids. CDR3 in amino acids: CASSPPSGTSGRRSYNEQFF. In nucleotides, the CDR3 is TGTGCCAGCTCACCACCCTCCGGGACTAGCGGGAGACGATCCTACAATGAGCAGTTCTTC.

V gene TRBV11-1 combines with J gene TRBJ2-2; D possibly matches TRBD1 or TRBD2 (6 bases each). CDR3 length: 16 residues. The germline V gene encodes CDR1 SGHAT and CDR2 FQDESV (reference sequence). V lost 2 bases and J lost 6, with 16 bases in between. CDR3: CASSLRFGGRSGELFF. In DNA form, the CDR3 reads TGTGCCAGCAGCTTAAGATTCGGGGGCCGCTCCGGGGAGCTGTTTTTT. The full variable domain, with the rest looked up from reference TRBV11-1 and TRBJ2-2, is EAEVAQSPRYKITEKSQAVAFWCDPISGHATLYWYRQILGQGPELLVQFQDESVVDDSQLPKDRFSAERLKGVDSTLKIQPAELGDSAMYLCASSLRFGGRSGELFFGEGSRLTVL.

The chain recombines TRBV4-2 with TRBJ2-3, with TRBD2 identical over 10 bases. Trimming took 1 base from V and 1 from J; bases not matched to a gene: 5. The CDR3 covers 17 residues. CDR1 is LGHNA, CDR2 YNFKEQ, per germline. CDR3 nucleotide sequence: TGTGCCAGCAGCCAAGCGGCCGGGACTAGCGGCACAGATACGCAGTATTTT. This sequence encodes CASSQAAGTSGTDTQYF.